The clone carrying this T cell receptor (beta chain) was counted a few times. The antigen is not known. This sample is part of a study of early T cells in non-severe SARS-CoV-2 infection. Study-level information: Sequencing of unsorted whole blood was done on bulk RNA, leaving chains unpaired. Study-wide results and limits: Lookups in VDJdb leaned toward anti-spike CD8 responses and missed private and CD4 specificities.

V lost 5 bases and J 8 bases, leaving 19 bases between the germline ends. The CDR3 extends over 15 amino acids. In germline, CDR1 is MNHEY, CDR2 SVGAGI. Each cDNA molecule carried a unique molecular identifier. In TCRdb, the 5' RACE reads were re-called with MiXCR into one record per CDR3 protein. The sample lists tens of thousands of distinct CDR3 sequences, 8.5% to 12% occurring once. The input for sequencing was whole blood, taken at baseline. This chain joins TRBV6-5 and TRBJ2-1; D gene ambiguous. The origin of this receptor is an adult who was a healthcare worker with PCR-confirmed SARS-CoV-2 infection or an uninfected control (not recorded which). CDR3 DNA: TGTGCCAGCAGTAAAAAAATTAAAGTCTATGATGAGCAGTTCTTC. It specifies CASSKKIKVYDEQFF.